The 11 T cell receptor beta chains below were found in one sample sequenced in a study of cytomegalovirus exposure and HLA in healthy donors. 13 Jbeta primers and 60 Vbeta primers were used for the PCR. Assay: immunoSEQ multiplex PCR; the TCRdb copy retains only in-frame clones and omits some. The sample records 90,000 to 110,000 clones, about two thirds being singletons. The sample was PBMCs. Receptors were obtained from a woman in her seventies in good health and CMV-seropositive.

The CDR3 DNA reads as TGTGCCAGCAGCTCCATGGTAGGGCAGGGTGATCGTGGCTACACCTTC. Translation: CASSSMVGQGDRGYTF. The rearrangement joins TRBV5-5 to TRBJ1-2; perhaps TRBD1 as D (5 bases). The V gene's germline CDR1 is SGHKS and CDR2 YYEKEE (reference sequence). Trimming pared 3 bases from V and 7 bases from J, leaving 22 bases between. CDR3 size: 16 residues.

The chain has TRBV4-2 and TRBJ2-7, with 9 bases that match TRBD1. The germline V gene has CDR1 LGHNA and CDR2 YNFKEQ. The CDR3 extends over 15 amino acids. After removal of 0 bases from V and 2 bases from J, the junction contained 2 bases not matched to a gene. For the CDR3, the DNA is TGTGCCAGCAGCCAAGACGGGACAGGGCCCTACGAGCAGTACTTC. It encodes CASSQDGTGPYEQYF.

The chain is built from TRBV5-1 and TRBJ2-1, with a weak D call TRBD2 (5 bases). CDR3 length equals 14 residues. Trimming cost V 4 bases and J 4 bases, with 12 bases left between them. CDR1 and CDR2 from the germline V gene are SGHRS and YFSETQ. This CDR3 is CASSGESKYNEQFF. CDR3 nucleotides: TGCGCCAGCAGCGGGGAGAGCAAATACAATGAGCAGTTCTTC.

This clone was recorded a few times. This chain links TRBV19 with TRBJ2-7, with D perhaps matching TRBD1 (6 bases). CDR3 length: 15 residues. CDR1 is LNHDA, CDR2 SQIVND, per germline (reference sequence). Deletions cut 5 bases from V and 2 bases from J, with 16 bases between. CDR3 nucleotides: TGTGCCAGTAGTCCTCAGGGGCCAAAGGCCTACGAGCAGTACTTC. This codes for CASSPQGPKAYEQYF.

This clone was detected only once. V gene TRBV6-1 combines with J gene TRBJ2-1; D remains unclear. V shed 8 bases and J shed 8 bases, with 13 bases lying between them. The CDR3 covers 12 residues. Germline V gene data show CDR1 as MNHNS and CDR2 as SASEGT. CDR3 in amino acids: CASHQRLYEQFF. The CDR3 region has the DNA TGTGCCAGCCATCAACGACTTTATGAGCAGTTCTTC.

V is TRBV30 and J is TRBJ2-7; D possibly corresponds to TRBD2 (5 bases). The CDR3 covers 13 residues. Germline CDR1 reads GTSNPN; CDR2 reads SVGIG (reference sequence). Trimming removed 2 bases at V and 6 bases at J, with 14 bases between. The CDR3 nucleotides read TGTGCCTGGAGTACATTTGACGGAGGCGAGCAGTACTTC. Translated: CAWSTFDGGEQYF.

This sequence joins TRBV4-2 and TRBJ1-2; D uncertain. V shed 0 bases and J shed 3 bases, with 2 bases lying between them. This CDR3 region has 12 residues. CDR1 and CDR2 from the germline V gene are LGHNA and YNFKEQ. Here the CDR3 reads CASSQDYYGYTF. CDR3 DNA: TGTGCCAGCAGCCAAGACTACTATGGCTACACCTTC.

The chain employs TRBV9 and TRBJ2-7, with 10 bases lining up with TRBD1. The CDR3 loop spans 15 amino acids. Trimming at V came to 3 bases and at J to 3 bases, leaving 6 bases not matched to a gene. Germline lookup yields CDR1 SGDLS and CDR2 YYNGEE. The CDR3 region is CASSGARDRGYEQYF. CDR3 DNA sequence: TGTGCCAGCAGCGGAGCCCGGGACAGGGGCTACGAGCAGTACTTC.

This clone has more than one count but fewer than ten. The chain has TRBV28 and TRBJ2-7, with 8 bases fitting TRBD1. Trimming took 5 bases from V and 1 from J; bases not matched to a gene: 7. Per germline, CDR1 MDHEN and CDR2 SYDVKM. This CDR3 has 15 amino acids. In DNA, the CDR3 is TGTGCCAGCAGTGGAACCAGGGGGCCTTCCTACGAGCAGTACTTC. It specifies CASSGTRGPSYEQYF.

The V gene is TRBV7-2, the J gene TRBJ1-3; maybe TRBD1 (5 bases). There are 16 residues in the CDR3. Germline lookup yields CDR1 SGHTA and CDR2 FQGNSA. V was pared by 5 bases and J by 7 bases, with 21 bases between. CDR3 sequence (DNA): TGTGCCAGCAGCCTTCGACAGCCCGAGCTCGACAACACCATATATTTT. Its translation: CASSLRQPELDNTIYF.

The chain is built from TRBV5-1 and TRBJ1-1, with 10 bases aligning to TRBD1. After removal of 5 bases from V and 8 bases from J, the junction contained 12 bases not matched to a gene. This CDR3 has 15 residues. From germline, CDR1 is SGHRS and CDR2 YFSETQ. CDR3 sequence (DNA): TGCGCCAGCAGTTATACCGGGGACAGGGGCTTGGAAGCTTTCTTT. Its protein is CASSYTGDRGLEAFF.